One and the same sample provided the 2 T cell receptor beta chains below, sequenced in a study of CD8+ T cells in alopecia areata. In each case, RNA was isolated and then reverse transcribed into cDNA as the sequencing template. TCRdb's table, derived via immunoSEQ multiplex PCR, lists solely in-frame clones and lacks some. Of roughly 250,000 clones in the sample, under 70% were seen once. Here the sequenced sample was CD4+ T cells sorted from blood, taken at week 0. The receptors were gathered from a human donor with alopecia areata.

The rearrangement uses TRBV25-1 and TRBJ1-4, with no clear D. The germline V gene encodes CDR1 MGHDK and CDR2 SYGVNS. This CDR3 has 15 amino acids. Between the trimmed V and J ends, which lost 3 bases and 8 bases, there was a span of 16 bases. The CDR3: CASSDPLGRAEKLFF. The CDR3, as DNA: TGTGCCAGCAGTGATCCCTTGGGCCGGGCGGAAAAACTGTTTTTT.

The J gene is TRBJ2-5, the V gene TRBV10-3; tentatively, D is TRBD1 (5 bases). V lost 6 bases and J 4 bases, leaving 9 bases between the germline ends. CDR1 is ENHRY, CDR2 SYGVKD, per germline. The CDR3 consists of 12 residues. The CDR3 nucleotides are TGTGCCATCAGATCGCAGGGAGAGACCCAGTACTTC. This gives the protein CAIRSQGETQYF.